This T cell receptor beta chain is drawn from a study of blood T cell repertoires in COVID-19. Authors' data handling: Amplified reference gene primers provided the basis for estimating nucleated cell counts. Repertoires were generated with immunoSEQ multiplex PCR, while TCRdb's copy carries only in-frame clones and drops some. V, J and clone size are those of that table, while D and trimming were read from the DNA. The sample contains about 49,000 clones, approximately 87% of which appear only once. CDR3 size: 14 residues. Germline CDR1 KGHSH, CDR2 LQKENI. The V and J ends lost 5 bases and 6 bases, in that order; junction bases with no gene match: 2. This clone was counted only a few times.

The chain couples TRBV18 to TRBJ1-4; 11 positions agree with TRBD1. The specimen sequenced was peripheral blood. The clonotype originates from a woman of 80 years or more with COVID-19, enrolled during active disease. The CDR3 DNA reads TGTGCCAGCTCAGGACAGGGGGCGGATGAAAAACTGTTTTTT. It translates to CASSGQGADEKLFF.